This T cell receptor beta chain came from a study of blood T cell repertoires in COVID-19. Study-level information: Italy, Spain and the United States were the sources of the convalescent and acute COVID-19 samples. Sources were T cells, B-cell-depleted T cells, or PBMCs; the material itself was cDNA or gDNA.

In the original analysis: The authors estimated nucleated cell counts from reference gene primer amplification. Sequencing used immunoSEQ multiplex PCR; TCRdb keeps in-frame clones, though not all of them. V and J calls and clone size are as listed in that table; D and trimming were resolved from the DNA. The sample shows around 280,000 clones, about 90% of them seen only once. The CDR3 sequence is 13 residues long. The germline V gene encodes CDR1 ENHRY and CDR2 SYGVKD. Trimming shortened V by 8 bases and J by 3 bases, and 13 bases separated the two germline ends. This clone was recorded a few times.

The J gene is TRBJ1-2, the V gene TRBV10-3; weak D call: TRBD1 (5 bases). This receptor was obtained from a woman in her thirties who had recovered from COVID-19. Sequencing used peripheral blood. This CDR3 is CAISPGRDYGYTF. CDR3 DNA: TGTGCCATCTCACCAGGGAGGGACTATGGCTACACCTTC.